The 17 T cell receptor beta chains below all came from one sample that was sequenced in a study of blood T cell repertoires in COVID-19. Profiling relied on immunoSEQ multiplex PCR, and the TCRdb table lists in-frame clones only, not all of them. Of 65,000 to 85,000 clones in the sample, 90% are singletons; the top ten hold 6.9%. The sequencing sample was made of peripheral blood. The receptors derive from a human donor in a cohort sampled during active COVID-19.

V and J are TRBV14 and TRBJ2-1; the match to TRBD2 covers 7 bases. The trim removed 4 bases at V and 10 bases at J, leaving 10 bases unmatched. Looked up from germline, CDR1 is SGHDN and CDR2 is FVKESK. The CDR3 extends over 14 amino acids. For the CDR3, the DNA is TGTGCCAGCAGCCCGGGACTACCCCCGAAAGAGCAGTTCTTC. Protein product: CASSPGLPPKEQFF.

The rearrangement uses TRBV5-4 and TRBJ1-4, with D possibly TRBD1 on 6 matching bases. The V gene's germline CDR1 is SGHNT and CDR2 YYREEE (reference sequence). The CDR3 is 13 amino acids. V lost 2 bases and J 8 bases, leaving 10 bases between the germline ends. The CDR3, as DNA: TGTGCCAGCAGCTTACAGGGATGGGAAAAACTGTTTTTT. Translated, it gives CASSLQGWEKLFF.

The chain is built from TRBV27 and TRBJ1-2; TRBD1 might be the D (5 bases). Germline V gene lookup returns CDR1 MNHEY and CDR2 SMNVEV (reference sequence). Trimming removed 6 bases from V and 5 bases from J, with 13 bases in between. This CDR3 is built from 13 residues. CDR3 nucleotides: TGTGCCAGCAGCCTGGGGGGGACTTATGGCTACACCTTC. It is translated as CASSLGGTYGYTF.

V usage is TRBV21-1 and J usage is TRBJ1-5; the table calls TRBD1, which could not be checked here. TRBV21-1 is designated a pseudogene. This CDR3 is 17 amino acids long. CDR3 nucleotide sequence: TGTGCCAGCAGCAGGGGACAGGGGGCCCGGTTGGGACAGCCCCAGCATTTT. This sequence encodes CASSRGQGARLGQPQHF.

V usage is TRBV5-1 and J usage is TRBJ1-4, with unresolved D. The CDR3 loop spans 15 amino acids. CDR1 and CDR2 from the germline V gene are SGHRS and YFSETQ. Trimming pared 1 base from V and 4 bases from J, leaving 11 bases between. CDR3: CASSLSRVDNEKLFF. The CDR3 bases are TGCGCCAGCAGCTTGAGCCGGGTGGATAATGAAAAACTGTTTTTT.

The rearrangement links TRBV28 to TRBJ2-3, with 7 bases identical to TRBD2. Germline V lookup: CDR1 MDHEN, CDR2 SYDVKM. V shed 10 bases, J shed 2 bases, and the junction held 24 bases outside the gene matches. This CDR3 is 19 amino acids long. CDR3 protein: CAIKAGVLVGRGNTDTQYF. For the CDR3, the DNA is TGTGCCATCAAGGCGGGAGTCCTGGTGGGCCGGGGGAACACAGATACGCAGTATTTT.

This chain connects TRBV7-9 to TRBJ1-1; D remains ambiguous. Trimming left V 6 bases short and J 0 bases short, with 8 bases between. Per germline, CDR1 SEHNR and CDR2 FQNEAQ (reference sequence). The CDR3 runs 13 residues. The CDR3 bases are TGTGCCAGCAGAGAGAGGATGAACACTGAAGCTTTCTTT. Its translation: CASRERMNTEAFF.

This chain uses TRBV11-2 with TRBJ2-3, with D perhaps TRBD2 (5 bases). Trimming cost V 4 bases and J 4 bases, with 12 bases left between them. Germline assignment: CDR1 SGHAT and CDR2 FQNNGV. This CDR3 contains 14 residues. This chain's CDR3 is CASSSAGSSDTQYF. The CDR3 region has the DNA TGTGCCAGCAGCTCCGCTGGGAGCTCAGATACGCAGTATTTT.

This sequence joins TRBV3-1 (or the pseudogene TRBV3-2) and TRBJ1-2, with TRBD1 identical over 8 bases. V trimming: 4 bases; J trimming: 7 bases; junction bases outside the gene matches: 8. CDR1 is LGHDT and CDR2 is YNNKEL in the germline V gene (reference sequence). The length of the CDR3 is 14 residues. The CDR3 loop reads CASSPWDRTGGYTF. As DNA, the CDR3 is TGTGCCAGCAGCCCCTGGGACAGGACGGGTGGCTACACCTTC.

CDR3 DNA: TGTGCCAGCAGCTCTCGGTCGAACACTGAAGCTTTCTTT. It specifies CASSSRSNTEAFF. The chain couples TRBV7-2 to TRBJ1-1; D unresolved. This CDR3 contains 13 residues. Deletions cut 4 bases from V and 1 base from J, with 7 bases between. The germline CDR1 and CDR2 sequences are SGHTA and FQGNSA.

The chain combines TRBV19 with TRBJ2-7, with a weak D call TRBD2 (5 bases). The CDR3 covers 13 residues. With 5 bases removed from V and 5 bases from J, the gap between germline ends came to 13 bases. Per the germline V gene, CDR1 is LNHDA and CDR2 is SQIVND (reference sequence). The CDR3 sequence is CASSPGLRNEQYF. The CDR3 DNA sequence: TGTGCCAGTAGTCCAGGACTTCGGAACGAGCAGTACTTC.

The chain couples TRBV19 to TRBJ1-4, with 7 bases matching TRBD1. The CDR3 loop spans 14 amino acids. V lost 7 bases, J lost 8 bases, and 10 bases stayed unmatched. Germline CDR1 and CDR2: LNHDA and SQIVND (reference sequence). CDR3: CASKTTGSSEKLFF. CDR3 coding DNA: TGTGCCAGTAAAACGACAGGGTCGAGCGAAAAACTGTTTTTT.

This clone was seen a few times. The chain carries TRBV5-4 and TRBJ1-2; D not certain. Germline V gene sequence: CDR1 SGHNT, CDR2 YYREEE (reference sequence). V was clipped by 0 bases and J by 7 bases, with 13 bases between them. CDR3 length: 14 amino acids. Here the CDR3 DNA reads TGTGCCAGCAGCTTGGAAACAGTTTTTAGTGGCTACACCTTC. Translated, it gives CASSLETVFSGYTF.

This clone was picked up one time. The chain carries TRBV10-2 and TRBJ2-3, with 9 positions matching TRBD2. The length of the CDR3 is 16 residues. Trimming at V came to 3 bases and at J to 2 bases, leaving 6 bases not matched to a gene. CDR1 WSHSY and CDR2 SAAADI come from the germline V gene. As DNA, the CDR3 is TGCGCCAGCAGTGATCGGGCGGGGGGGCCCACAGATACGCAGTATTTT. Amino acid sequence: CASSDRAGGPTDTQYF.

This chain joins TRBV6-2 or TRBV6-3 and TRBJ2-3; D gene uncertain. V lost 0 bases to trimming and J lost 6 bases, with 13 bases between them. The CDR3 runs to 15 residues. Germline-derived CDR1 and CDR2 are MNHEY and SVGEGT. The CDR3 DNA sequence: TGTGCCAGCAGTTACTCGAAGCTTGCCGGGGATACGCAGTATTTT. Translating gives CASSYSKLAGDTQYF.

The chain couples TRBV7-2 to TRBJ2-1, with a weak D call TRBD1 (5 bases). The CDR3 totals 15 residues. V gave up 5 bases and J gave up 2 bases, with 13 bases separating them. Germline V gene data show CDR1 as SGHTA and CDR2 as FQGNSA. This chain's CDR3 is CASSQVGRAYNEQFF. The CDR3 nucleotides are TGTGCCAGCAGCCAAGTCGGCAGGGCCTACAATGAGCAGTTCTTC.

CDR3 sequence: CASSPTGGRVDTQYF. CDR3 DNA: TGTGCCAGCAGCCCAACAGGGGGCCGTGTAGATACGCAGTATTTT. This chain joins TRBV28 and TRBJ2-3; 9 bases are shared with TRBD1. The CDR3 runs 15 residues. Germline assignment: CDR1 MDHEN and CDR2 SYDVKM. Trimming removed 6 bases from V and 5 bases from J; junction bases left unmatched: 9.